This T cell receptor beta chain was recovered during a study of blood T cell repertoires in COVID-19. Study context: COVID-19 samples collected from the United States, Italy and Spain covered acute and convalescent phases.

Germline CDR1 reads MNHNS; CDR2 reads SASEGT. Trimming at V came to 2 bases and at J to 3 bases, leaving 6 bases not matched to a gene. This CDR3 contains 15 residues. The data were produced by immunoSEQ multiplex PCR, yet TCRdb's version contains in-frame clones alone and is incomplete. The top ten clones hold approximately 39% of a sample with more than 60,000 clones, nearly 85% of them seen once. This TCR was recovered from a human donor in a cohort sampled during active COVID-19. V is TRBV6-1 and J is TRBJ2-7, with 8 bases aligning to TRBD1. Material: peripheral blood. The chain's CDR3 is CASSESGRGLYEQYF. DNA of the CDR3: TGTGCCAGCAGTGAATCGGGCAGGGGGCTCTACGAGCAGTACTTC.